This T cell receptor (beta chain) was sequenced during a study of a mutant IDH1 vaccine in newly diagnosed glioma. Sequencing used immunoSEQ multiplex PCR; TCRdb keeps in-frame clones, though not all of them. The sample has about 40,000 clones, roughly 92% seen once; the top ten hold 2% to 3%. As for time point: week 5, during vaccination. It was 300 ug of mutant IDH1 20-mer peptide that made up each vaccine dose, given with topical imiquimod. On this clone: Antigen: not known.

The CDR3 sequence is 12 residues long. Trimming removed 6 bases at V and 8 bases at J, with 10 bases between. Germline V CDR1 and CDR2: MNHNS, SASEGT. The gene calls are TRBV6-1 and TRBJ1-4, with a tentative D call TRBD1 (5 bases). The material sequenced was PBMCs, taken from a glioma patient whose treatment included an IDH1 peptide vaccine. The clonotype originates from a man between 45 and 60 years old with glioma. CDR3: CASSLQGEKLFF. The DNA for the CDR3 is TGTGCCAGCAGCCTGCAGGGCGAAAAACTGTTTTTT.